Listed here are 31 T cell receptor beta chains from one sample, sequenced in a study of blood T cells in healthy people across ages. Next came a second PCR, run for about 6 to 11 cycles, which used a sample-barcoded 5' primer along with a J-beta primer mix. MiXCR, run by TCRdb on the 5' RACE reads, gives a single entry per CDR3 protein. The profile shows roughly 650,000 distinct CDR3 sequences, about 34% of them singletons. The sample taken for sequencing was blood. Receptors were obtained from a woman at least 80 years old in good health.

This clonotype was counted at least ten times. This chain joins TRBV15 and TRBJ2-7; 9 bases match TRBD2. CDR3 length: 17 amino acids. The V segment lost 2 bases and the J segment 6 bases; nucleotides outside the gene matches: 14. Germline CDR1 and CDR2: LNHNV and YYDKDF (reference sequence). CDR3 nucleotides: TGTGCCACCAGCAGATCGGCTTCGACTAGCGGCCCCTCCGAGCAGTACTTC. Translating gives CATSRSASTSGPSEQYF.

This clonotype was counted between two and nine times. CDR3 loop: CASGFGRGTDTQYF. In DNA form, the CDR3 reads TGTGCTAGTGGTTTCGGGCGCGGGACAGATACGCAGTATTTT. The V and J genes are TRBV12-5 and TRBJ2-3; D is possibly TRBD2 (5 bases). CDR1 is LGHNT and CDR2 is FRNRAP in the germline V gene. This CDR3 region has 14 residues. The ends were cut back, 3 bases at V and 3 bases at J, with 10 bases in the middle.

This chain uses TRBV20-1 with TRBJ1-1; 7 positions agree with TRBD1. The CDR3 contains 13 residues. V trimming: 0 bases; J trimming: 5 bases; junction bases outside the gene matches: 3. The germline V gene has CDR1 DFQATT and CDR2 SNEGSKA (reference sequence). The DNA of the CDR3 is TGCAGTGCTAGAGACAGGGGGATGACTGAAGCTTTCTTT. Amino acids: CSARDRGMTEAFF.

This clonotype was observed at least ten times. The CDR3 bases are TGTGCCTGGAGTGTAAAGGGGGGGTATGGCTACACCTTC. This codes for CAWSVKGGYGYTF. The V call is TRBV30, the J call TRBJ1-2; D may be TRBD1 (6 bases). V dropped 0 bases and J dropped 5 bases, with 10 bases sitting between them. Germline CDR1 reads GTSNPN; CDR2 reads SVGIG (reference sequence). The CDR3 runs to 13 residues.

This clonotype appeared a few times. The CDR3 DNA is TGTGCCAGCAGAACACAGGAGTATAGCAATCAGCCCCAGCATTTT. Residues: CASRTQEYSNQPQHF. The chain links TRBV6-6 to TRBJ1-5; possibly TRBD1 for D (5 bases). The germline V and J ends were trimmed by 6 bases and 0 bases, with 12 bases remaining between them. The CDR3 is made up of 15 amino acids. Germline CDR1 and CDR2: MNHNY and SVGAGI (reference sequence).

The V and J genes are TRBV12-3 or TRBV12-4 and TRBJ2-7, with D unclear. Deletions cut 3 bases from V and 7 bases from J, with 7 bases between. The CDR3 spans 11 residues. CDR3 sequence (DNA): TGTGCCAGCAGTTTGGTGCGGGAGCAGTACTTC. It translates to CASSLVREQYF.

The chain joins TRBV5-1 to TRBJ1-1; a possible D gene is TRBD1 (5 bases). There are 17 residues in the CDR3. V lost 0 bases to trimming and J lost 4 bases, with 19 bases between them. Germline CDR1 reads SGHRS; CDR2 reads YFSETQ. The chain's CDR3 is CASSLVRDVPGGTEAFF. Here the CDR3 DNA reads TGCGCCAGCAGCTTGGTCCGGGACGTACCCGGGGGCACTGAAGCTTTCTTT.

The table lists this clonotype with many counts. The V and J genes are TRBV20-1 and TRBJ1-2, with D tentatively TRBD1 (5 bases). Germline V gene sequence: CDR1 DFQATT, CDR2 SNEGSKA (reference sequence). There are 13 residues in the CDR3. The V end lost 6 bases, the J end lost 4 bases, and 15 bases lay between the germline ends. CDR3 sequence: CSALVGGVYGYTF. The CDR3 bases are TGCAGTGCCTTGGTTGGGGGGGTCTATGGCTACACCTTC.

This clonotype was counted many times. The chain employs TRBV6-5 and TRBJ1-1; the D is unclear. V gave up 0 bases and J gave up 4 bases, with 3 bases separating them. CDR1 and CDR2 (germline): MNHEY, SVGAGI. The CDR3 runs to 12 residues. The CDR3 sequence is CASSYSATEAFF. Written as DNA, the CDR3 is TGTGCCAGCAGTTACTCTGCCACTGAAGCTTTCTTT.

Concerning this clonotype: This may be a read error, as it is one base from a much larger clone. The chain's CDR3 is CASSLEVERTEAFF. As DNA, the CDR3 is TGCGCCAGCAGCTTGGAAGTGGAACGCACTGAAGCTTTCTTT. The chain has TRBV5-1 and TRBJ1-1, with unresolved D. Germline lookup yields CDR1 SGHRS and CDR2 YFSETQ. Trimming cost V 0 bases and J 4 bases, with 10 bases left between them. The CDR3 loop spans 14 amino acids. Together with reference TRBV5-1 and TRBJ1-1, the CDR3 gives the full variable domain: KAGVTQTPRYLIKTRGQQVTLSCSPISGHRSVSWYQQTPGQGLQFLFEYFSETQRNKGNFPGRFSGRQFSNSRSEMNVSTLELGDSALYLCASSLEVERTEAFFGQGTRLTVV.

The chain employs TRBV12-5 and TRBJ2-4; D perhaps matches TRBD2 (6 bases). With 3 bases removed from V and 2 bases from J, the gap between germline ends came to 20 bases. From germline, CDR1 is LGHNT and CDR2 FRNRAP. The CDR3 covers 18 residues. The CDR3 coding sequence is TGTGCTAGTGGTTTTGGAACTAACGGGGGATTGACCAAAAACATTCAGTACTTC. Translation: CASGFGTNGGLTKNIQYF. Together with reference TRBV12-5 and TRBJ2-4, the CDR3 gives the full variable domain: DARVTQTPRHKVTEMGQEVTMRCQPILGHNTVFWYRQTMMQGLELLAYFRNRAPLDDSGMPKDRFSAEMPDATLATLKIQPSEPRDSAVYFCASGFGTNGGLTKNIQYFGAGTRLSVL.

This clonotype was seen a handful of times. J is TRBJ2-2 and V is TRBV15; the D gene could be TRBD1 or TRBD2 (6 bases each). The germline V gene has CDR1 LNHNV and CDR2 YYDKDF (reference sequence). This CDR3 comprises 16 residues. Between the trimmed V and J ends, which lost 1 base and 3 bases, there was a span of 12 bases. The CDR3 is CATSRGGGPHTGELFF. The DNA of the CDR3 is TGTGCCACCAGCAGAGGAGGGGGGCCCCACACCGGGGAGCTGTTTTTT.

This clonotype was seen at least ten times. The rearrangement links TRBV18 to TRBJ1-2; unclear D gene. Trimming took 6 bases from V and 0 from J, leaving 17 bases between them. The CDR3 length is 16 residues. Germline CDR1 KGHSH, CDR2 LQKENI. The chain's CDR3 is CASSKPTGYTNYGYTF. The CDR3 DNA reads TGTGCCAGCTCCAAACCGACGGGATACACTAACTATGGCTACACCTTC.

This clonotype was counted at least ten times. The V gene is TRBV2, the J gene TRBJ2-1; a weak D match, TRBD2 (6 bases). This CDR3 has 18 residues. V gave up 4 bases and J gave up 0 bases, with 19 bases separating them. The germline gives CDR1 SNHLY, CDR2 FYNNEI. The CDR3 loop reads CASSVPSTGGDSYNEQFF. For the CDR3, the DNA is TGTGCCAGCAGTGTCCCTTCAACGGGCGGGGACTCCTACAATGAGCAGTTCTTC.

This clonotype was counted ten times or more. A much larger clone differs from this one at a single base, so this may be a read error. The chain is built from TRBV7-2 and TRBJ2-5, with a tentative D call TRBD1 (6 bases). V lost 4 bases to trimming and J lost 13 bases, with 16 bases between them. From germline, CDR1 is SGHTA and CDR2 FQGNSA. This CDR3 is 12 amino acids long. The chain's CDR3 is CASSSLKGVAYF. CDR3 nucleotides: TGTGCCAGCAGCTCGCTGAAGGGGGTGGCGTACTTC. The full variable domain, rest sourced from reference TRBV7-2 and TRBJ2-5, is GAGVSQSPSNKVTEKGKDVELRCDPISGHTALYWYRQSLGQGLEFLIYFQGNSAPDKSGLPSDRFSAERTGGSVSTLTIQRTQQEDSAVYLCASSSLKGVAYFGPGTRLLVL.

This clonotype has only a few counts. The CDR3: CASTPGTGDQETQYF. CDR3 DNA sequence: TGTGCCAGCACCCCCGGGACAGGCGACCAAGAGACCCAGTACTTC. The genes are TRBV3-1 and TRBJ2-5; 8 positions match TRBD1. The CDR3 runs to 15 residues. Germline CDR1 reads LGHDT; CDR2 reads YNNKEL (reference sequence). J gave up 0 bases and V 7 bases, and 7 bases lay outside the gene matches.

The gene calls are TRBV6-2 or TRBV6-3 and TRBJ2-5; D is possibly TRBD1 (6 bases). The length of the CDR3 is 12 residues. Deletions cut 7 bases from V and 14 bases from J, with 20 bases between. CDR1 is MNHEY, CDR2 SVGEGT, per germline. CDR3 loop: CASTDPGDTIYF. CDR3 DNA sequence: TGTGCCAGCACCGATCCAGGGGACACCATTTACTTC.

The chain recombines TRBV6-1 with TRBJ2-1; 7 nucleotides agree with TRBD1. J was trimmed by 2 bases and V by 6 bases; bases with no gene match: 4. Germline V gives CDR1 MNHNS, CDR2 SASEGT. This CDR3 is built from 14 residues. In nucleotides, the CDR3 is TGTGCCAGCAGCCGACAGGGAACCTACAATGAGCAGTTCTTC. This gives the protein CASSRQGTYNEQFF.

This clonotype has a count of ten or more. The chain links TRBV28 to TRBJ2-3; D is perhaps TRBD2 (5 bases). Germline loops: CDR1 MDHEN, CDR2 SYDVKM. CDR3 length equals 12 residues. The V gene lost 2 bases and the J gene lost 7 bases, with 7 bases spanning the gap. CDR3 region: CASSLGRNTQYF. The DNA for the CDR3 is TGTGCCAGCAGTTTAGGGAGAAATACGCAGTATTTT.

This clonotype was picked up a small number of times. The rearrangement uses TRBV16 and TRBJ1-4; possible D gene TRBD1, 5 bases. Per germline, CDR1 KGHSY and CDR2 FQNENV. This CDR3 comprises 15 residues. V was trimmed by 0 bases and J by 5 bases, leaving 10 bases between them. The DNA for the CDR3 is TGTGCCAGCAGCCAATCGGGGCAGATCAATGAAAAACTGTTTTTT. Amino acids: CASSQSGQINEKLFF.

The rearrangement links TRBV5-1 to TRBJ2-1; 11 nucleotides agree with TRBD2. The V gene's germline CDR1 is SGHRS and CDR2 YFSETQ. The CDR3 is made up of 16 amino acids. Germline trimming cut 0 bases from V and 8 bases from J; bases unmatched to any gene: 7. The CDR3 is CASSLVLAGAGDEQFF. CDR3 DNA: TGCGCCAGCAGCTTGGTACTAGCGGGAGCGGGGGATGAGCAGTTCTTC. The complete variable domain, with remaining parts taken from reference TRBV5-1 and TRBJ2-1, reads KAGVTQTPRYLIKTRGQQVTLSCSPISGHRSVSWYQQTPGQGLQFLFEYFSETQRNKGNFPGRFSGRQFSNSRSEMNVSTLELGDSALYLCASSLVLAGAGDEQFFGPGTRLTVL.

The rearrangement links TRBV15 to TRBJ1-1, with D hard to call. Germline loops: CDR1 LNHNV, CDR2 YYDKDF (reference sequence). Trimming stripped 0 bases from V and 7 bases from J, with 9 bases between. The length of the CDR3 is 13 residues. The CDR3 sequence: CATSREQGGEAFF. CDR3 bases: TGTGCCACCAGCAGAGAACAAGGCGGTGAAGCTTTCTTT. Full variable domain (rest looked up from reference TRBV15 and TRBJ1-1): DAMVIQNPRYQVTQFGKPVTLSCSQTLNHNVMYWYQQKSSQAPKLLFHYYDKDFNNEADTPDNFQSRRPNTSFCFLDIRSPGLGDTAMYLCATSREQGGEAFFGQGTRLTVV.

This clonotype was counted ten times or more. The chain combines TRBV7-2 with TRBJ2-3, with 12 bases aligning to TRBD1. CDR3 size: 15 residues. Germline V lookup: CDR1 SGHTA, CDR2 FQGNSA. The V gene end was trimmed by 5 bases and the J gene end by 4 bases; junction bases not matched to a gene: 4. The CDR3 DNA sequence: TGTGCCAGCAGCCGGGACAGGGGGCGCTCAGATACGCAGTATTTT. This sequence encodes CASSRDRGRSDTQYF.

In its sample, this clonotype was seen many times. CDR3 in DNA: TGTGCCACCTCCTCTGACTCGAAATACGAGCAGTACTTC. Its protein product is CATSSDSKYEQYF. The chain joins TRBV15 to TRBJ2-7; D ambiguous. The CDR3 length is 13 residues. Germline-derived CDR1 and CDR2 are LNHNV and YYDKDF (reference sequence). V shed 8 bases and J shed 4 bases, with 15 bases lying between them.

V usage is TRBV19 and J usage is TRBJ1-1, with 9 bases aligning to TRBD1. In germline, CDR1 is LNHDA, CDR2 SQIVND (reference sequence). The CDR3 runs 14 residues. The V gene end was trimmed by 7 bases and the J gene end by 4 bases; junction bases not matched to a gene: 7. CDR3 sequence: CASTMTGGSTEAFF. The CDR3 coding sequence is TGTGCCAGTACTATGACAGGGGGGAGCACTGAAGCTTTCTTT.

This clonotype has a count of ten or more. The chain is built from TRBV3-1 and TRBJ2-1, with 7 bases fitting TRBD2. The CDR3 loop spans 14 amino acids. Germline loops: CDR1 LGHDT, CDR2 YNNKEL (reference sequence). The junction had 5 bases not matched to a gene; V was cut back by 4 bases and J by 5 bases. The CDR3, as DNA: TGTGCCAGCAGCCGGAGGGGAGGGGACAATGAGCAGTTCTTC. This gives the protein CASSRRGGDNEQFF.

This clonotype occurred many times. The genes are TRBV6-2 or TRBV6-3 and TRBJ1-2, with D perhaps matching TRBD1 (5 bases). Trimming removed 6 bases at V and 1 base at J, with 18 bases between. The CDR3 contains 16 residues. Germline lookup yields CDR1 MNHEY and CDR2 SVGEGT. The CDR3 DNA reads TGTGCCAGCAGAACGACGCGGCAGGGATTTAACTATGGCTACACCTTC. Translation: CASRTTRQGFNYGYTF.

This clonotype was recorded at least ten times. V gene TRBV7-2 combines with J gene TRBJ2-1, with 7 positions matching TRBD1. Germline CDR1 SGHTA, CDR2 FQGNSA. The CDR3 totals 12 residues. The ends lost 5 bases at V and 6 bases at J; junction bases unmatched: 1. Here the CDR3 DNA reads TGTGCCAGCAGCAACAGGGGCAATGAGCAGTTCTTC. This sequence encodes CASSNRGNEQFF.

This clonotype was detected only a few times. This may stem from a read error, because a much larger clone lies one nucleotide away. J is TRBJ2-5 and V is TRBV20-1; 7 bases are a match to TRBD2. The germline gives CDR1 DFQATT, CDR2 SNEGSKA (reference sequence). This CDR3 has 14 residues. V gave up 5 bases and J gave up 11 bases; unmatched junction bases: 17. The CDR3 coding sequence is TGCAGTGCTCCTACTAGCGCTACGCGTTATGAGCAGTACTTC. It yields the protein CSAPTSATRYEQYF.

This clonotype was seen many times. The rearrangement links TRBV7-2 to TRBJ2-7; D perhaps matches TRBD1 (6 bases). Trimming took 5 bases from V and 1 from J, leaving 12 bases between them. Germline lookup yields CDR1 SGHTA and CDR2 FQGNSA. This CDR3 is 14 amino acids long. The DNA for the CDR3 is TGTGCCAGCAGCCCCGGACAGTCGTCCTACGAGCAGTACTTC. Protein sequence: CASSPGQSSYEQYF.

This clonotype was found many times. The J gene is TRBJ1-5, the V gene TRBV3-1, with D tentatively TRBD1 (5 bases). CDR1 and CDR2 (germline): LGHDT, YNNKEL (reference sequence). Trimming removed 2 bases at V and 4 bases at J, with 9 bases between. The CDR3 loop spans 14 amino acids. This chain's CDR3 is CASSQFGGNQPQHF. The CDR3 DNA sequence: TGTGCCAGCAGCCAATTCGGGGGTAATCAGCCCCAGCATTTT.